This T cell receptor beta chain appears in the sequencing data of a study of tumor and adjacent non-tumor tissue in lung cancer. Study at large: The patients, roughly 9 men and roughly 5 women, were about 31 to 80 with stage I to III disease.

Study-level results: Significantly higher TCR diversity was found in tumor than normal lung. Normal lung showed higher cumulative top 100 clone frequency than tumor.

Points on this clonotype: Antigen: not known.

Three rounds of nested PCR, following a modified ARM-PCR protocol, produced the TCRbeta library. TCRdb re-called the multiplex PCR reads with MiXCR, one entry per CDR3 protein. This table has approximately 120,000 distinct CDR3 sequences, about 64% appearing once. No cell sorting was done before RNA was extracted from the tissue. This non-tumor lung sample came from over 3 cm beyond the tumor edge. Newly diagnosed lung cancer patients had thoracic surgery in China, August–late 2014, without prior chemotherapy. Sequenced material: distant non-tumor lung tissue. The receptor was isolated from a man aged 60 to 69 with non-small cell lung cancer.

This chain's CDR3 is CASGTSGEQFF. As DNA, the CDR3 is TGTGCCAGCGGGACTAGCGGTGAGCAGTTCTTC. This chain joins TRBV7-3 and TRBJ2-1; the match to TRBD2 covers 11 bases. The CDR3 has 11 amino acids. Germline CDR1 is SGHTA and CDR2 is FQGTGA. Trimming removed 8 bases from V and 9 bases from J; junction bases left unmatched: 0.